A single sample is the source of the 21 T cell receptor beta chains below, sequenced in a study of blood T cell repertoires in COVID-19. Using immunoSEQ multiplex PCR, the repertoire was profiled, and TCRdb retains in-frame clones only, with some absent. The repertoire holds approximately 400,000 clones, with roughly 88% as singletons. Sequencing input: peripheral blood. These receptors were obtained from a woman aged 50 to 60 with COVID-19, enrolled during active disease.

V gene TRBV7-9 combines with J gene TRBJ2-1; D is ambiguous. In germline, CDR1 is SEHNR, CDR2 FQNEAQ (reference sequence). Trimming removed 4 bases at V and 6 bases at J, with 7 bases between. The CDR3 has 12 amino acids. This CDR3 reads CASSSTGNEQFF. The CDR3 coding sequence is TGTGCCAGCAGCTCGACTGGCAATGAGCAGTTCTTC.

The genes are TRBV10-1 and TRBJ2-3; 10 bases map to TRBD2. From germline, CDR1 is WNHNN and CDR2 SYGVQD (reference sequence). Trimming removed 4 bases from V and 1 base from J; junction bases left unmatched: 5. The CDR3 has 16 residues. The CDR3 region is CASSGATSGGTDTQYF. CDR3 coding DNA: TGCGCCAGCAGTGGGGCTACTAGCGGGGGCACAGATACGCAGTATTTT.

CDR3 region: CASSVRSGSYNEQFF. In DNA, the CDR3 is TGTGCCAGCAGCGTAAGAAGCGGCTCCTACAATGAGCAGTTCTTC. V is TRBV9 and J is TRBJ2-1, with a possible D match to TRBD2 (5 bases). V lost 1 base, J lost 0 bases, and 8 bases lay in between. This CDR3 is 15 amino acids long. Looked up from germline, CDR1 is SGDLS and CDR2 is YYNGEE.

The chain carries TRBV5-1 and TRBJ1-6; 7 nucleotides match TRBD1. J gave up 7 bases and V 3 bases, and 7 bases lay outside the gene matches. The CDR3 is 15 amino acids. Germline assignment: CDR1 SGHRS and CDR2 YFSETQ. CDR3 sequence: CASSSRDRMNSPLHF. The CDR3 DNA reads as TGCGCCAGCAGCTCCCGGGACAGAATGAATTCACCCCTCCACTTT.

For this clone: Other DNA sequences within the sample encode an identical CDR3. The rearrangement links TRBV5-1 to TRBJ2-2; 9 bases match TRBD1. Per germline, CDR1 SGHRS and CDR2 YFSETQ. This CDR3 comprises 14 residues. Trimming cost V 4 bases and J 5 bases; bases outside gene matches: 3. CDR3 amino acids: CASSLGQGTGELFF. DNA of the CDR3: TGCGCCAGCAGCCTGGGACAGGGAACCGGGGAGCTGTTTTTT.

The chain is built from TRBV12-3 or TRBV12-4 and TRBJ1-1; 10 nucleotides match TRBD1. The CDR3 has 11 amino acids. J gave up 6 bases and V 8 bases, and 0 bases lay outside the gene matches. CDR3 sequence: CASGQGAEAFF. The CDR3 nucleotides read TGTGCCAGCGGACAGGGGGCTGAAGCTTTCTTT.

The rearrangement joins TRBV3-1 (or the pseudogene TRBV3-2) to TRBJ2-1; 12 bases line up with TRBD2. The CDR3 extends over 15 amino acids. V lost 4 bases, J lost 2 bases, and 0 bases stayed unmatched. Germline assignment: CDR1 LGHDT and CDR2 YNNKEL (reference sequence). The CDR3 coding sequence is TGTGCCAGCAGCCGACTAGCGGGGGCCTACAATGAGCAGTTCTTC. This gives the protein CASSRLAGAYNEQFF.

V usage is TRBV5-1 and J usage is TRBJ2-1; 7 nucleotides match TRBD2. V gave up 1 base and J gave up 12 bases; unmatched junction bases: 7. The CDR3 is 13 residues long. Per the germline V gene, CDR1 is SGHRS and CDR2 is YFSETQ. This CDR3 reads CASSLYYKRGQFF. CDR3 DNA: TGCGCCAGCAGCTTGTATTACAAGCGGGGGCAGTTCTTC. The full variable domain, its missing parts supplied by reference TRBV5-1 and TRBJ2-1, is KAGVTQTPRYLIKTRGQQVTLSCSPISGHRSVSWYQQTPGQGLQFLFEYFSETQRNKGNFPGRFSGRQFSNSRSEMNVSTLELGDSALYLCASSLYYKRGQFFGPGTRLTVL.

The chain couples TRBV2 to TRBJ2-5, with 7 bases that match TRBD1. V trimming: 8 bases; J trimming: 9 bases; junction bases outside the gene matches: 18. This CDR3 spans 15 amino acids. Germline CDR1 reads SNHLY; CDR2 reads FYNNEI. In DNA form, the CDR3 reads TGTGCCAGCCGTCCAGACAGGGTAAATCCCTGGGCCCAGTACTTC. Its protein is CASRPDRVNPWAQYF.

In DNA, the CDR3 is TGTGCCAGCAGCCCTGCCGTTACCGGGACAAAAGGGTACGAGCAGTACTTC. It translates to CASSPAVTGTKGYEQYF. J is TRBJ2-7 and V is TRBV5-6, with D possibly TRBD1 on 6 matching bases. Germline V lookup: CDR1 SGHDT, CDR2 YYEEEE. This CDR3 is 17 amino acids long. Trimming stripped 4 bases from V and 4 bases from J, with 24 bases between.

The rearrangement joins TRBV24-1 to TRBJ2-2, with D possibly matching TRBD1 (5 bases). CDR1 is KGHDR and CDR2 is SFDVKD in the germline V gene. The V gene lost 4 bases and the J gene lost 0 bases, with 17 bases spanning the gap. CDR3 size: 18 residues. The CDR3 DNA follows: TGTGCCACCAGTGACAACACGGTCCAAGGGGCGAACACCGGGGAGCTGTTTTTT. Translated, it gives CATSDNTVQGANTGELFF.

The V and J genes are TRBV30 and TRBJ1-5; D gene unclear. CDR1 and CDR2 from the germline V gene are GTSNPN and SVGIG (reference sequence). With 1 base removed from V and 0 bases from J, the gap between germline ends came to 13 bases. This CDR3 is built from 16 residues. The DNA of the CDR3 is TGTGCCTGGAGTGCGTCCCTTACCTATAGCAATCAGCCCCAGCATTTT. As protein: CAWSASLTYSNQPQHF.

This sequence joins TRBV6-5 and TRBJ2-7, with 7 bases matching TRBD1. This CDR3 has 14 residues. Germline-derived CDR1 and CDR2 are MNHEY and SVGAGI. Trimming at V came to 5 bases and at J to 5 bases, leaving 9 bases not matched to a gene. Here the CDR3 reads CASSPRTGGNEQYF. CDR3 in DNA: TGTGCCAGCAGTCCGAGGACAGGTGGGAACGAGCAGTACTTC.

The chain carries TRBV2 and TRBJ1-1; the D gene is possibly TRBD1 (5 bases). This CDR3 spans 9 amino acids. V gave up 8 bases and J gave up 10 bases, with 8 bases separating them. Looked up from germline, CDR1 is SNHLY and CDR2 is FYNNEI. CDR3 sequence: CASGAVAFF. In DNA, the CDR3 is TGTGCCAGCGGGGCGGTAGCTTTCTTT.

The chain is built from TRBV6-5 and TRBJ1-2; 7 bases are shared with TRBD1. The CDR3 spans 15 residues. The junction had 11 bases not matched to a gene; V was cut back by 6 bases and J by 4 bases. CDR1 and CDR2 (germline): MNHEY, SVGAGI. The CDR3 loop is CASRVTTGDRYGYTF. CDR3 in DNA: TGTGCCAGCAGGGTAACTACAGGGGACCGCTATGGCTACACCTTC.

Regarding this clone: One junction end disagrees with the germline gene, perhaps due to a read error. The J gene is TRBJ2-3, the V gene TRBV12-3 or TRBV12-4, with 8 nucleotides matching TRBD2. The CDR3 is made up of 10 amino acids. CDR3 protein: CGGAGDTQYF. In nucleotides, the CDR3 is TGCGGGGGGGCCGGAGATACGCAGTATTTT.

J is TRBJ1-2 and V is TRBV28; TRBD1 matches 7 bases. V lost 5 bases, J lost 5 bases, and 5 bases stayed unmatched. The CDR3 is 13 residues long. CDR1 and CDR2 from the germline V gene are MDHEN and SYDVKM. The CDR3 region is CASSPDREYGYTF. The CDR3 DNA follows: TGTGCCAGCAGTCCAGACAGGGAGTATGGCTACACCTTC.

V is TRBV7-8 and J is TRBJ2-7; D possibly corresponds to TRBD1 (5 bases). This CDR3 spans 15 amino acids. Germline V gene lookup returns CDR1 SGHVS and CDR2 FQNEAQ. Trimming pared 1 base from V and 1 base from J, leaving 11 bases between. DNA for the CDR3: TGTGCCAGCAGCTTAGTTGTCCGGACATCCTACGAGCAGTACTTC. Amino acids: CASSLVVRTSYEQYF.

V and J are TRBV9 and TRBJ2-1; no definite D call. There are 13 residues in the CDR3. The germline V gene encodes CDR1 SGDLS and CDR2 YYNGEE. V lost 7 bases to trimming and J lost 8 bases, with 16 bases between them. The CDR3 DNA follows: TGTGCCAGCTGCCGAGGCAGTGCCGATGAGCAGTTCTTC. Protein: CASCRGSADEQFF. The variable domain in full, completed from reference TRBV9 and TRBJ2-1, reads DSGVTQTPKHLITATGQRVTLRCSPRSGDLSVYWYQQSLDQGLQFLIQYYNGEERAKGNILERFSAQQFPDLHSELNLSSLELGDSALYFCASCRGSADEQFFGPGTRLTVL.

The chain joins TRBV11-2 to TRBJ1-2, with D uncertain. This CDR3 contains 16 residues. Germline V gene lookup returns CDR1 SGHAT and CDR2 FQNNGV. Trimming took 0 bases from V and 2 from J, leaving 13 bases between them. The CDR3 spells CASSLDHGPGNYGYTF. Written as DNA, the CDR3 is TGTGCCAGCAGCTTAGATCACGGGCCGGGGAACTATGGCTACACCTTC.

V and J are TRBV2 and TRBJ1-1; D is unclear. Trimming cost V 6 bases and J 4 bases, with 12 bases left between them. This CDR3 is built from 13 residues. CDR1 is SNHLY and CDR2 is FYNNEI in the germline V gene. CDR3 sequence (DNA): TGTGCCAGCAGCCGGGAGTTAATCACTGAAGCTTTCTTT. It is translated as CASSRELITEAFF.